This TCR beta chain stems from a study of human T cells and chemical hapten exposure. This clonotype came up many times. Time point meaning: patch test 1, 2 weeks after DPC sensitization. Treatment defined: therapeutic diphenylcyclopropenone sensitization with weekly scalp DPC. MiXCR, applied by TCRdb to the RACE reads, yields one record per CDR3 protein. The sample yields fewer than 150,000 distinct CDR3 sequences, roughly an eighth seen once. The V gene's germline CDR1 is MNHEY and CDR2 SVGEGT. Trimming removed 2 bases at V and 4 bases at J, with 8 bases between. This CDR3 region has 13 residues. The rearrangement joins TRBV6-2 or TRBV6-3 to TRBJ1-2, with D tentatively TRBD1 (5 bases). Sample: whole blood, taken in connection with sensitization to the hapten diphenylcyclopropenone (DPC). The clonotype originates from a man younger than 30 with alopecia areata. Some clones in this sample may be carry-over from other donors' samples. The DNA for the CDR3 is TGTGCCAGCAGTTACACCACAGGCTATGGCTACACCTTC. Its protein product is CASSYTTGYGYTF.